A single sample is the source of the 30 T cell receptor beta chains below, sequenced in a study of blood T cell repertoires in COVID-19. Clones were read by immunoSEQ multiplex PCR, and TCRdb kept only the in-frame ones, dropping some. In the table there are around 250,000 clones, around four fifths of which are singletons. Sample: peripheral blood. Source of these receptors: a man aged 25 to 40 who had recovered from COVID-19.

The V gene is TRBV4-1, the J gene TRBJ2-7; TRBD1 aligns across 9 bases. CDR3 length: 16 amino acids. CDR1 and CDR2 (germline): MGHRA, YSYEKL. V was clipped by 0 bases and J by 5 bases; unmatched bases: 8. CDR3 in DNA: TGCGCCAGCAGCCAAGATCAAACAGGGGGCCGTCACGAGCAGTACTTC. This codes for CASSQDQTGGRHEQYF.

CDR3 loop: CASSHLGGQGYNEQFF. DNA of the CDR3: TGTGCCAGCAGTCACCTCGGGGGACAGGGGTACAATGAGCAGTTCTTC. The gene calls are TRBV28 and TRBJ2-1, with TRBD1 identical over 10 bases. V lost 5 bases and J lost 4; bases outside the gene matches: 8. CDR1 is MDHEN, CDR2 SYDVKM, per germline. The CDR3 is 16 amino acids. The variable domain in full, completed from reference TRBV28 and TRBJ2-1, reads DVKVTQSSRYLVKRTGEKVFLECVQDMDHENMFWYRQDPGLGLRLIYFSYDVKMKEKGDIPEGYSVSREKKERFSLILESASTNQTSMYLCASSHLGGQGYNEQFFGPGTRLTVL.

The genes are TRBV16 and TRBJ2-3; the D gene is possibly TRBD2 (5 bases). Trimming shortened V by 2 bases and J by 3 bases, and 6 bases separated the two germline ends. This CDR3 has 13 residues. Germline loops: CDR1 KGHSY, CDR2 FQNENV. As DNA, the CDR3 is TGTGCCAGCAGCCAAAGGAGGACAGATACGCAGTATTTT. Translating it yields CASSQRRTDTQYF.

The J gene is TRBJ1-2, the V gene TRBV7-3; D uncertain. Germline CDR1 SGHTA, CDR2 FQGTGA. The CDR3 has 15 amino acids. V lost 2 bases to trimming and J lost 3 bases, with 13 bases between them. This chain's CDR3 is CASSLVKQPDYGYTF. CDR3 sequence (DNA): TGTGCCAGCAGCTTAGTCAAACAGCCTGACTATGGCTACACCTTC. Full variable domain (missing parts from reference TRBV7-3 and TRBJ1-2): GAGVSQTPSNKVTEKGKYVELRCDPISGHTALYWYRQSLGQGPEFLIYFQGTGAADDSGLPNDRFFAVRPEGSVSTLKIQRTERGDSAVYLCASSLVKQPDYGYTFGSGTRLTVV.

The chain employs TRBV10-3 and TRBJ2-1, with D unclear. This CDR3 has 14 residues. V was cut by 0 bases and J by 2 bases, with 5 bases left in between. The germline V gene encodes CDR1 ENHRY and CDR2 SYGVKD. In DNA form, the CDR3 reads TGTGCCATCAGTGAGTCTACACCCTACAATGAGCAGTTCTTC. Its translation is CAISESTPYNEQFF.

The chain recombines TRBV7-2 with TRBJ2-1; D is uncertain. The CDR3 length is 15 residues. Looked up from germline, CDR1 is SGHTA and CDR2 is FQGNSA. Trimming stripped 5 bases from V and 4 bases from J, with 15 bases between. In DNA, the CDR3 is TGTGCCAGCAGCCCTACCTCTGGTCGGTACAATGAGCAGTTCTTC. This translates into CASSPTSGRYNEQFF.

The rearrangement joins TRBV18 to TRBJ2-3; maybe TRBD2 (6 bases). Germline V gene sequence: CDR1 KGHSH, CDR2 LQKENI. The CDR3 covers 14 residues. The V end was cut by 3 bases, the J end by 1 base, with 8 bases between. CDR3 DNA sequence: TGTGCCAGCTCACCGGGACTCGGCACAGATACGCAGTATTTT. Its translation is CASSPGLGTDTQYF.

The chain is built from TRBV6-5 and TRBJ2-3; D gene unclear. V was trimmed by 6 bases and J by 2 bases, leaving 15 bases between them. This CDR3 is 15 amino acids long. CDR1 MNHEY and CDR2 SVGAGI come from the germline V gene. For the CDR3, the DNA is TGTGCCAGCAGCCCCCGGAGCCTAGTCACAGATACGCAGTATTTT. Translating gives CASSPRSLVTDTQYF.

In its sample, this clone was seen once. The chain joins TRBV4-1 to TRBJ1-6, with 8 bases matching TRBD1. Germline-derived CDR1 and CDR2 are MGHRA and YSYEKL. The V gene end was trimmed by 4 bases and the J gene end by 7 bases; junction bases not matched to a gene: 12. The CDR3 spans 17 residues. The CDR3 nucleotides are TGCGCCAGCAGCCTTTTTTCGGACAGGGAGTACAATTCACCCCTCCACTTT. Protein sequence: CASSLFSDREYNSPLHF.

This rearrangement joins TRBV27 to TRBJ1-4, with TRBD1 matching 8 bases. This CDR3 is 16 amino acids long. V lost 1 base and J lost 3; bases outside the gene matches: 4. CDR1 is MNHEY, CDR2 SMNVEV, per germline (reference sequence). The CDR3 bases are TGTGCCAGCAGTTTATTGGGGACAGGCCCTAATGAAAAACTGTTTTTT. This encodes CASSLLGTGPNEKLFF.

The chain recombines TRBV11-2 with TRBJ1-4; weak D call: TRBD1 (5 bases). This CDR3 has 15 residues. The V and J ends lost 3 bases and 0 bases respectively, with 8 bases between them. Germline CDR1 and CDR2: SGHAT and FQNNGV. The CDR3 nucleotides read TGTGCCAGCAGCTTTAGGGGAACAACTAATGAAAAACTGTTTTTT. It translates to CASSFRGTTNEKLFF.

In the case of this clone: This sample also contains other DNA sequences that code for the same CDR3. The rearrangement uses TRBV12-3 or TRBV12-4 and TRBJ1-5, with a weak D call TRBD1 (5 bases). V lost 3 bases and J 7 bases, leaving 10 bases between the germline ends. The CDR3 covers 13 residues. This CDR3 is CASSLGGGQPQHF. The CDR3 DNA reads TGTGCCAGCAGTTTGGGGGGTGGGCAGCCCCAGCATTTT.

The chain is built from TRBV19 and TRBJ1-5, with TRBD1 matching over 9 bases. Germline CDR1 is LNHDA and CDR2 is SQIVND (reference sequence). Germline trimming cut 5 bases from V and 2 bases from J; bases unmatched to any gene: 4. The CDR3 length is 15 residues. The CDR3, as DNA: TGTGCCAGTAGTCCCCGGGACAGGGGCAATCAGCCCCAGCATTTT. Translating it yields CASSPRDRGNQPQHF.

In nucleotides, the CDR3 is TGTGCCAGCAGCCAAGGGACTCATGGCGGGAGATACGAGCAGTACTTC. It codes for CASSQGTHGGRYEQYF. V and J are TRBV14 and TRBJ2-7; 7 bases align to TRBD2. Germline-derived CDR1 and CDR2 are SGHDN and FVKESK. This CDR3 comprises 16 residues. The J segment lost 4 bases and the V segment lost 1 base, leaving 10 bases of the junction unmatched. The whole variable domain, remainder taken from reference TRBV14 and TRBJ2-7, is EAGVTQFPSHSVIEKGQTVTLRCDPISGHDNLYWYRRVMGKEIKFLLHFVKESKQDESGMPNNRFLAERTGGTYSTLKVQPAELEDSGVYFCASSQGTHGGRYEQYFGPGTRLTVT.

The chain combines TRBV28 with TRBJ2-7; TRBD1 is a possible D gene (5 bases). The CDR3 spans 15 residues. The V and J ends lost 6 bases and 5 bases respectively, with 20 bases between them. Germline V gene sequence: CDR1 MDHEN, CDR2 SYDVKM. CDR3 nucleotide sequence: TGTGCCAGCAGGCTTCAGGGAAACTTTCTCCACGAGCAGTACGTC. Translated: CASRLQGNFLHEQYV.

The chain links TRBV7-8 to TRBJ2-4, with 8 bases lining up with TRBD1. This CDR3 spans 18 amino acids. V was clipped by 4 bases and J by 0 bases; unmatched bases: 11. Germline assignment: CDR1 SGHVS and CDR2 FQNEAQ. The CDR3 loop is CASSSDGSRGLAKNIQYF. The CDR3 DNA reads as TGTGCCAGCAGCTCAGATGGAAGCAGGGGGCTAGCCAAAAACATTCAGTACTTC.

Only a few counts were recorded for this clone. The V and J genes are TRBV24-1 and TRBJ1-1; 8 bases map to TRBD1. Germline loops: CDR1 KGHDR, CDR2 SFDVKD. The CDR3 runs 13 residues. V dropped 7 bases and J dropped 2; count of bases not matched to a gene: 2. The CDR3 DNA reads TGTGCCACCAGAGACAGGGGTAACACTGAAGCTTTCTTT. As protein: CATRDRGNTEAFF.

The V call is TRBV7-9, the J call TRBJ1-2; D uncertain. V was cut by 5 bases and J by 8 bases, with 15 bases left in between. The CDR3 is made up of 13 amino acids. The germline CDR1 and CDR2 sequences are SEHNR and FQNEAQ (reference sequence). The CDR3 DNA is TGTGCCAGCAGCACCCTTTCCGGAGGGGGCTACACCTTC. Its translation: CASSTLSGGGYTF.

Remarks on this clone: The limits of the CDR3 on the DNA are not certain, so only TCRdb's listed CDR3 is given. The genes are TRBV19 and TRBJ2-5; the DNA was not used to check the table's D call, TRBD1. The CDR3 spans 13 residues, counting both ends. CDR1 and CDR2 from the germline V gene are LNHDA and SQIVND (reference sequence). CDR3 residues: CASTSDRRETQYF.

The chain combines TRBV29-1 with TRBJ2-1, with 9 bases lining up with TRBD2. The CDR3 is 15 residues long. V shed 1 base and J 6 bases; nucleotides not matched to a gene: 7. Germline V gives CDR1 SQVTM, CDR2 ANQGSEA. CDR3 DNA sequence: TGCAGCGTTGAAGGAGGGGGACTAGCAATCAATGAGCAGTTCTTC. As protein: CSVEGGGLAINEQFF.

This clone was observed at least ten times. The gene calls are TRBV20-1 and TRBJ1-2; no reliable D call. The CDR3 extends over 11 amino acids. Trimming removed 3 bases from V and 7 bases from J, with 9 bases in between. Germline CDR1 reads DFQATT; CDR2 reads SNEGSKA (reference sequence). CDR3 loop: CSASNGGGYTF. In DNA form, the CDR3 reads TGCAGTGCTAGTAACGGCGGTGGCTACACCTTC.

V and J are TRBV27 and TRBJ1-6; 10 bases match TRBD1. Per germline, CDR1 MNHEY and CDR2 SMNVEV (reference sequence). The trim removed 5 bases at V and 7 bases at J, leaving 8 bases unmatched. The CDR3 runs to 16 residues. The CDR3: CASSPIPGQGNSPLHF. Written as DNA, the CDR3 is TGTGCCAGCAGTCCGATACCGGGACAGGGGAATTCACCCCTCCACTTT.

The chain couples TRBV7-8 to TRBJ1-5; 8 nucleotides agree with TRBD1. The V and J ends lost 5 bases and 3 bases, in that order; junction bases with no gene match: 9. The CDR3 spans 16 residues. Germline assignment: CDR1 SGHVS and CDR2 FQNEAQ. The CDR3 spells CASSRGQGLSNQPQHF. The DNA of the CDR3 is TGTGCCAGCAGCCGAGGACAGGGCCTTTCCAATCAGCCCCAGCATTTT.

The chain combines TRBV11-2 with TRBJ2-6; no reliable D call. V was clipped by 3 bases and J by 0 bases, with 6 bases between them. The CDR3 is 15 residues long. The germline CDR1 and CDR2 sequences are SGHAT and FQNNGV. CDR3 sequence: CASSFFSSGANVLTF. CDR3 nucleotides: TGTGCCAGCAGCTTTTTTAGCTCTGGGGCCAACGTCCTGACTTTC.

The CDR3 spells CASTPGIQRGLYEQYF. The CDR3 nucleotides are TGTGCCAGTACCCCGGGAATCCAGCGGGGGCTATACGAGCAGTACTTC. The chain employs TRBV19 and TRBJ2-7; 8 bases line up with TRBD2. Trimming at V came to 7 bases and at J to 4 bases, leaving 15 bases not matched to a gene. CDR3 length equals 16 residues. Germline CDR1 and CDR2: LNHDA and SQIVND (reference sequence).

This chain connects TRBV6-1 to TRBJ2-1; tentative D call: TRBD2 (6 bases). Trimming pared 3 bases from V and 0 bases from J, leaving 12 bases between. The germline gives CDR1 MNHNS, CDR2 SASEGT. The CDR3 is 16 residues long. The chain's CDR3 is CASSDHLSGSYNEQFF. CDR3 in DNA: TGTGCCAGCAGTGATCACCTTAGCGGCTCCTACAATGAGCAGTTCTTC.

The gene calls are TRBV15 and TRBJ2-7; possible D gene TRBD1, 6 bases. Germline CDR1 LNHNV, CDR2 YYDKDF (reference sequence). This CDR3 region has 16 residues. V was trimmed by 3 bases and J by 4 bases, leaving 19 bases between them. CDR3 DNA sequence: TGTGCCACCAGCAGCCTTAACCGGGACACGCCGTACGAGCAGTACTTC. Its protein product is CATSSLNRDTPYEQYF.

The chain is built from TRBV9 and TRBJ1-6, with D uncertain. The germline V and J ends were trimmed by 2 bases and 2 bases, with 8 bases remaining between them. The CDR3 sequence is 15 residues long. Germline CDR1 reads SGDLS; CDR2 reads YYNGEE. The CDR3 DNA reads as TGTGCCAGCAGCGTTGACGGGACCTATAATTCACCCCTCCACTTT. This gives the protein CASSVDGTYNSPLHF.

The chain combines TRBV5-1 with TRBJ1-1; TRBD1 aligns across 8 bases. The CDR3 runs to 14 residues. After removal of 6 bases from V and 5 bases from J, the junction contained 9 bases not matched to a gene. CDR1 and CDR2 from the germline V gene are SGHRS and YFSETQ. CDR3 loop: CASMTGDGSTEAFF. The CDR3 coding sequence is TGCGCCAGCATGACAGGGGATGGGAGTACTGAAGCTTTCTTT.

This clone was picked up a small number of times. This chain connects TRBV4-2 to TRBJ1-2; TRBD1 matches 11 bases. CDR3 length equals 18 residues. The trim removed 3 bases at V and 1 base at J, leaving 10 bases unmatched. The V gene's germline CDR1 is LGHNA and CDR2 YNFKEQ. CDR3 coding DNA: TGTGCCAGCAGCCAGGGCTTTAAAGGGACAGGGGGTAACTATGGCTACACCTTC. Its translation: CASSQGFKGTGGNYGYTF.